This is a list of T cell receptor beta chains from one sample in a study of cytomegalovirus exposure and HLA in healthy donors. The assay was immunoSEQ multiplex PCR, and TCRdb's table has in-frame clones only and misses some. The repertoire holds approximately 120,000 clones, about 80% seen once, with more than 1.5% in the top ten. Sequenced: PBMCs. The receptor source for this set is a young man in good health and CMV-seronegative. Each CDR3 is given with its conserved first and last residue. Fields, in order: V gene, J gene, D gene, clone size, CDR3 length, CDR3 protein, CDR3 DNA. A D gene is named only where the DNA matches it firmly. The size field is filled for only some rows; it gives once, few, many or a size class.

v_call: TRBV6-5; j_call: TRBJ1-2; d_call: TRBD1; clone_size: few; cdr3_length: 15; cdr3_aa: CASSYGGTANYGYTF; cdr3_nt: TGTGCCAGCAGTTACGGCGGGACAGCTAACTATGGCTACACCTTC
v_call: TRBV2; j_call: TRBJ2-7; d_call: TRBD2; clone_size: -; cdr3_length: 17; cdr3_aa: CASSEESLGLAGIEQYF; cdr3_nt: TGTGCCAGCAGTGAAGAGTCATTAGGTCTAGCGGGGATCGAGCAGTACTTC
v_call: TRBV18; j_call: TRBJ1-3; d_call: -; clone_size: few; cdr3_length: 16; cdr3_aa: CASSPTREDFGNTIYF; cdr3_nt: TGTGCCAGCTCACCCACGCGGGAAGATTTTGGAAACACCATATATTTT
v_call: TRBV6-6; j_call: TRBJ2-2; d_call: TRBD2; clone_size: -; cdr3_length: 14; cdr3_aa: CASETSGEAGELFF; cdr3_nt: TGTGCCTCGGAGACAAGCGGGGAGGCCGGGGAGCTGTTTTTT
v_call: TRBV25-1; j_call: TRBJ1-1; d_call: -; clone_size: few; cdr3_length: 12; cdr3_aa: CASKGDSTEAFF; cdr3_nt: TGTGCCAGCAAAGGGGATAGCACTGAAGCTTTCTTT
v_call: TRBV9; j_call: TRBJ1-1; d_call: -; clone_size: -; cdr3_length: 14; cdr3_aa: CASSGTRGGERTFF; cdr3_nt: TGTGCCAGCAGCGGTACAAGGGGAGGGGAGAGAACTTTCTTT
v_call: TRBV6-5; j_call: TRBJ2-1; d_call: TRBD1; clone_size: -; cdr3_length: 16; cdr3_aa: CASSYLGTGGHNEQFF; cdr3_nt: TGTGCCAGCAGTTACCTTGGGACAGGGGGCCACAATGAGCAGTTCTTC
v_call: TRBV7-2; j_call: TRBJ2-3; d_call: TRBD2; clone_size: -; cdr3_length: 17; cdr3_aa: CASSSGLAGIVVDTQYF; cdr3_nt: TGTGCCAGCAGCTCGGGACTAGCGGGGATTGTAGTAGATACGCAGTATTTT
v_call: TRBV7-9; j_call: TRBJ1-3; d_call: -; clone_size: -; cdr3_length: 12; cdr3_aa: CATLSSGNTIYF; cdr3_nt: TGTGCCACCCTTAGCTCTGGAAACACCATATATTTT
v_call: TRBV2; j_call: TRBJ1-1; d_call: -; clone_size: -; cdr3_length: 13; cdr3_aa: CASIGVGGLEAFF; cdr3_nt: TGTGCCAGCATCGGGGTGGGGGGTTTGGAAGCTTTCTTT
v_call: TRBV4-3; j_call: TRBJ1-1; d_call: TRBD1; clone_size: -; cdr3_length: 14; cdr3_aa: CASSQEDRGTEAFF; cdr3_nt: TGCGCCAGCAGCCAAGAAGACAGGGGCACTGAAGCTTTCTTT
v_call: TRBV27; j_call: TRBJ2-7; d_call: TRBD1; clone_size: -; cdr3_length: 16; cdr3_aa: CASNPVMDRSSYEQYF; cdr3_nt: TGTGCCAGCAATCCTGTCATGGACAGGAGCTCCTACGAGCAGTACTTC
v_call: TRBV13; j_call: TRBJ1-3; d_call: -; clone_size: few; cdr3_length: 13; cdr3_aa: CASSLTGGNTIYF; cdr3_nt: TGTGCCAGCAGCTTAACTGGTGGAAACACCATATATTTT
v_call: TRBV29-1; j_call: TRBJ2-5; d_call: -; clone_size: -; cdr3_length: 12; cdr3_aa: CSVAGLFETQYF; cdr3_nt: TGCAGCGTGGCAGGGTTGTTTGAGACCCAGTACTTC
v_call: TRBV19; j_call: TRBJ2-2; d_call: -; clone_size: -; cdr3_length: 15; cdr3_aa: CASSVQVGGTGELFF; cdr3_nt: TGTGCCAGTAGTGTCCAAGTGGGGGGCACCGGGGAGCTGTTTTTT
v_call: TRBV5-4; j_call: TRBJ2-5; d_call: TRBD2; clone_size: -; cdr3_length: 18; cdr3_aa: CASSSPLGLAGGQETQYF; cdr3_nt: TGTGCCAGCAGCTCCCCTCTTGGGCTAGCGGGGGGCCAAGAGACCCAGTACTTC
v_call: TRBV29-1; j_call: TRBJ2-7; d_call: TRBD2; clone_size: -; cdr3_length: 19; cdr3_aa: CSVEGGRGTSGFTDYEQYF; cdr3_nt: TGCAGCGTTGAAGGAGGAAGGGGGACTAGCGGGTTTACTGACTACGAGCAGTACTTC
v_call: TRBV6-5; j_call: TRBJ1-2; d_call: -; clone_size: few; cdr3_length: 15; cdr3_aa: CASSYTHRELSGYTF; cdr3_nt: TGTGCCAGCAGTTACACCCACAGGGAATTAAGTGGCTACACCTTC
v_call: TRBV6-1; j_call: TRBJ2-5; d_call: TRBD1; clone_size: few; cdr3_length: 14; cdr3_aa: CASRPGQGVETQYF; cdr3_nt: TGTGCCAGCAGGCCGGGACAGGGGGTCGAGACCCAGTACTTC
v_call: TRBV28; j_call: TRBJ2-5; d_call: -; clone_size: -; cdr3_length: 13; cdr3_aa: CASRTSGQETQYF; cdr3_nt: TGTGCCAGCAGGACCTCGGGGCAAGAGACCCAGTACTTC
v_call: TRBV27; j_call: TRBJ2-7; d_call: -; clone_size: -; cdr3_length: 15; cdr3_aa: CASSPYQLQGEGGYF; cdr3_nt: TGTGCCAGCAGTCCTTATCAGCTACAGGGGGAGGGGGGTTACTTC
v_call: TRBV5-1; j_call: TRBJ1-3; d_call: TRBD1; clone_size: -; cdr3_length: 15; cdr3_aa: CASSLGQGARNTIYF; cdr3_nt: TGCGCCAGCAGCTTGGGACAGGGGGCGAGAAACACCATATATTTT
v_call: TRBV7-3; j_call: TRBJ2-3; d_call: TRBD2; clone_size: -; cdr3_length: 16; cdr3_aa: CASSANPGLVTDTQYF; cdr3_nt: TGTGCCAGCAGCGCAAACCCGGGACTAGTTACAGATACGCAGTATTTT
v_call: TRBV27; j_call: TRBJ2-7; d_call: -; clone_size: -; cdr3_length: 14; cdr3_aa: CASSLGGGTYEQYF; cdr3_nt: TGTGCCAGCAGTTTAGGGGGGGGCACCTACGAGCAGTACTTC
v_call: TRBV4-1; j_call: TRBJ2-2; d_call: TRBD2; clone_size: -; cdr3_length: 19; cdr3_aa: CASSQEGYSGGASTGELFF; cdr3_nt: TGCGCCAGCAGCCAAGAAGGGTATAGCGGGGGGGCCAGTACCGGGGAGCTGTTTTTT
v_call: TRBV5-4; j_call: TRBJ2-1; d_call: -; clone_size: -; cdr3_length: 15; cdr3_aa: CASSYGLASDNEQFF; cdr3_nt: TGTGCCAGCAGCTATGGGCTAGCGTCCGACAATGAGCAGTTCTTC
v_call: TRBV6-1; j_call: TRBJ1-1; d_call: -; clone_size: -; cdr3_length: 15; cdr3_aa: CASSEGATANTEAFF; cdr3_nt: TGTGCCAGCAGTGAAGGGGCGACGGCGAACACTGAAGCTTTCTTT
v_call: TRBV6-5; j_call: TRBJ2-2; d_call: TRBD1; clone_size: -; cdr3_length: 16; cdr3_aa: CASSFRQGVAAGELFF; cdr3_nt: TGTGCCAGCAGTTTTCGACAGGGGGTAGCGGCCGGGGAGCTGTTTTTT
v_call: TRBV4-1; j_call: TRBJ1-2; d_call: -; clone_size: -; cdr3_length: 12; cdr3_aa: CASSSIGCGYTF; cdr3_nt: TGCGCCAGCAGCTCCATCGGGTGTGGCTACACCTTC
v_call: TRBV6-6; j_call: TRBJ2-1; d_call: -; clone_size: -; cdr3_length: 11; cdr3_aa: CASSPVWEQFF; cdr3_nt: TGTGCCAGCAGCCCGGTGTGGGAGCAGTTCTTC
v_call: TRBV4-3; j_call: TRBJ1-5; d_call: -; clone_size: -; cdr3_length: 15; cdr3_aa: CASSQDGQGNQPQHF; cdr3_nt: TGCGCCAGCAGCCAAGATGGGCAGGGTAATCAGCCCCAGCATTTT
v_call: TRBV19; j_call: TRBJ1-2; d_call: TRBD1; clone_size: few; cdr3_length: 13; cdr3_aa: CASKPGGDYGYTF; cdr3_nt: TGTGCCAGTAAGCCAGGGGGTGACTATGGCTACACCTTC
v_call: TRBV7-9; j_call: TRBJ2-3; d_call: -; clone_size: once; cdr3_length: 13; cdr3_aa: CASTSGSTDTQYF; cdr3_nt: TGTGCCAGCACCTCCGGTAGCACAGATACGCAGTATTTT
v_call: TRBV4-3; j_call: TRBJ2-1; d_call: TRBD2; clone_size: few; cdr3_length: 18; cdr3_aa: CASSQGLAGGISYNEQFF; cdr3_nt: TGCGCCAGCAGCCAAGGACTAGCGGGGGGGATCTCCTACAATGAGCAGTTCTTC
v_call: TRBV7-3; j_call: TRBJ2-3; d_call: TRBD2; clone_size: -; cdr3_length: 15; cdr3_aa: CASSLNRGREDTQYF; cdr3_nt: TGTGCCAGCAGCTTAAATCGGGGGAGGGAAGATACGCAGTATTTT
v_call: TRBV7-3; j_call: TRBJ2-1; d_call: TRBD1; clone_size: -; cdr3_length: 15; cdr3_aa: CASSLLGQGANEQFF; cdr3_nt: TGTGCCAGCAGCTTACTTGGACAGGGGGCGAATGAGCAGTTCTTC
v_call: TRBV4-2; j_call: TRBJ2-5; d_call: TRBD2; clone_size: -; cdr3_length: 15; cdr3_aa: CASSPSGGAGETQYF; cdr3_nt: TGTGCCAGCAGTCCTAGCGGGGGGGCCGGGGAGACCCAGTACTTC
v_call: TRBV7-9; j_call: TRBJ1-4; d_call: TRBD1; clone_size: once; cdr3_length: 18; cdr3_aa: CASSLERDRGQLGEKLFF; cdr3_nt: TGTGCCAGCAGCTTAGAGCGGGACAGGGGGCAGCTGGGGGAAAAACTGTTTTTT
v_call: TRBV19; j_call: TRBJ1-6; d_call: -; clone_size: -; cdr3_length: 15; cdr3_aa: CASSIGGIYNSPLHF; cdr3_nt: TGTGCCAGTAGTATCGGCGGGATCTATAATTCACCCCTCCACTTT
v_call: TRBV11-2; j_call: TRBJ1-1; d_call: -; clone_size: -; cdr3_length: 15; cdr3_aa: CASTRVGGATTEAFF; cdr3_nt: TGTGCCAGCACCCGCGTGGGGGGGGCGACCACTGAAGCTTTCTTT
v_call: TRBV7-9; j_call: TRBJ1-1; d_call: -; clone_size: -; cdr3_length: 15; cdr3_aa: CASSLDFGVDTEAFF; cdr3_nt: TGTGCCAGCAGCTTAGATTTCGGGGTTGACACTGAAGCTTTCTTT
v_call: TRBV27; j_call: TRBJ1-3; d_call: -; clone_size: -; cdr3_length: 15; cdr3_aa: CASSLTWASGNTIYF; cdr3_nt: TGTGCCAGCAGCCTAACATGGGCCTCTGGAAACACCATATATTTT
v_call: TRBV20-1; j_call: TRBJ2-5; d_call: -; clone_size: -; cdr3_length: 10; cdr3_aa: CSVGAGEQYF; cdr3_nt: TGCAGTGTGGGCGCAGGGGAGCAGTACTTC
v_call: TRBV15; j_call: TRBJ1-1; d_call: -; clone_size: few; cdr3_length: 17; cdr3_aa: CATSRDRRLQGNTEAFF; cdr3_nt: TGTGCCACCAGCAGAGATAGGAGGCTACAGGGAAACACTGAAGCTTTCTTT
v_call: TRBV11-1; j_call: TRBJ2-4; d_call: TRBD1; clone_size: -; cdr3_length: 18; cdr3_aa: CASSPSGQGLLAKNIQYF; cdr3_nt: TGTGCCAGCAGCCCCTCGGGACAGGGGCTTCTAGCCAAAAACATTCAGTACTTC
v_call: TRBV6-1; j_call: TRBJ1-1; d_call: -; clone_size: -; cdr3_length: 15; cdr3_aa: CASSESSGLNTEAFF; cdr3_nt: TGTGCCAGCAGTGAAAGTTCCGGACTTAACACTGAAGCTTTCTTT
v_call: TRBV4-1; j_call: TRBJ2-2; d_call: TRBD1; clone_size: -; cdr3_length: 15; cdr3_aa: CASSQGQGFRGELFF; cdr3_nt: TGCGCCAGCAGCCAGGGACAGGGGTTCCGCGGGGAGCTGTTTTTT
v_call: TRBV7-8; j_call: TRBJ1-2; d_call: TRBD1; clone_size: few; cdr3_length: 16; cdr3_aa: CASSLAGQGANYGYTF; cdr3_nt: TGTGCCAGCAGCTTAGCTGGACAGGGAGCTAACTATGGCTACACCTTC
v_call: TRBV4-1; j_call: TRBJ2-2; d_call: -; clone_size: -; cdr3_length: 16; cdr3_aa: CASSQEAGGGNGELFF; cdr3_nt: TGCGCCAGCAGCCAAGAAGCGGGTGGAGGGAACGGGGAGCTGTTTTTT
v_call: TRBV7-2; j_call: TRBJ1-1; d_call: -; clone_size: -; cdr3_length: 15; cdr3_aa: CASSLVRGIETEAFF; cdr3_nt: TGTGCCAGCAGCTTAGTCCGGGGGATCGAGACTGAAGCTTTCTTT
v_call: TRBV18; j_call: TRBJ1-1; d_call: TRBD1; clone_size: -; cdr3_length: 18; cdr3_aa: CASSRLTGGDFMNTEAFF; cdr3_nt: TGTGCCAGCTCACGACTGACAGGGGGCGATTTTATGAACACTGAAGCTTTCTTT
v_call: TRBV4-3; j_call: TRBJ2-7; d_call: TRBD1; clone_size: -; cdr3_length: 15; cdr3_aa: CASSLDRGLSYEQYF; cdr3_nt: TGCGCCAGCAGTCTTGACAGGGGTCTCTCCTACGAGCAGTACTTC
v_call: TRBV9; j_call: TRBJ2-3; d_call: TRBD2; clone_size: -; cdr3_length: 18; cdr3_aa: CASSVGASGGASTDTQYF; cdr3_nt: TGTGCCAGCAGCGTAGGGGCTAGCGGGGGTGCTAGCACAGATACGCAGTATTTT
v_call: TRBV5-1; j_call: TRBJ1-6; d_call: -; clone_size: -; cdr3_length: 14; cdr3_aa: CASSLLELNSPLHF; cdr3_nt: TGCGCCAGCAGCTTGCTGGAGTTGAATTCACCCCTCCACTTT
v_call: TRBV25-1; j_call: TRBJ1-4; d_call: TRBD1; clone_size: -; cdr3_length: 15; cdr3_aa: CASSGPGQVNEKLFF; cdr3_nt: TGTGCCAGCAGTGGACCGGGACAGGTTAACGAAAAACTGTTTTTT